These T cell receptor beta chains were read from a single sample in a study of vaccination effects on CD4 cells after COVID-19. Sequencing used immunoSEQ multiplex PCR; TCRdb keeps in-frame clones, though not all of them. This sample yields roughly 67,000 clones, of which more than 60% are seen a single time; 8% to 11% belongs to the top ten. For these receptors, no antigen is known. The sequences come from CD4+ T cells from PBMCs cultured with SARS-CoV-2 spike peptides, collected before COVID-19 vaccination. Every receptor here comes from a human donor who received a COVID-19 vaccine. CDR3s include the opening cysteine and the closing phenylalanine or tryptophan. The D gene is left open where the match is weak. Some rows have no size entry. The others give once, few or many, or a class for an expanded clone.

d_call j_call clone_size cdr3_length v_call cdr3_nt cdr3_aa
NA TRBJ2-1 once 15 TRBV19 TGTGCCACCACAACATTGGGTGGGGCGAACAATGAGCAGTTCTTC CATTTLGGANNEQFF
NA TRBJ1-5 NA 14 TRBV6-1 TGTGCCAGCAGTGAAGCCAGGGATCCTCAGCCCCAGCATTTT CASSEARDPQPQHF
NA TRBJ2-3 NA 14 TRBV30 TGTGCCTGGATCGACAACCTAAGCACAGATACGCAGTATTTT CAWIDNLSTDTQYF
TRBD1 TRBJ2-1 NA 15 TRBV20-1 TGCAGTGCTAGTGCTCGCTCACAGGGGAATAATGAGCAGTTCTTC CSASARSQGNNEQFF
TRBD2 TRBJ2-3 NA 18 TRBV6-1 TGTGCCAGCAGTGAAAGGCCCAACTTAGCGGGGGCACGCGATACGCAGTATTTT CASSERPNLAGARDTQYF
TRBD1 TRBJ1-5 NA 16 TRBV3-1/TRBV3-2 TGTGCCAGCAGCCAGTCAGGGGGCGGAAGCAATCAGCCCCAGCATTTT CASSQSGGGSNQPQHF
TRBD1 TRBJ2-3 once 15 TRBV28 TGTGCCAGCAACGGACAGGGGGTAAGCACAGATACGCAGTATTTT CASNGQGVSTDTQYF
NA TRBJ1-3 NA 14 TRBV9 TGTGCCAGCAGCGGTGCAGGTTCTGGAAACACCATATATTTT CASSGAGSGNTIYF
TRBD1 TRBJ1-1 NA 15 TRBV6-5 TGTGCCAGCAGGCTCGACAGGGGGGGGAACACTGAAGCTTTCTTT CASRLDRGGNTEAFF
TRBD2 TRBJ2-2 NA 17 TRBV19 TGTGCCAGTAGTATAGAGCGGGGGGCCCCGAACACCGGGGAGCTGTTTTTT CASSIERGAPNTGELFF
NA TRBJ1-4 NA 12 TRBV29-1 TGCAGCGTTGATTTGGGCCAAAAAAAACTGTTTTTT CSVDLGQKKLFF
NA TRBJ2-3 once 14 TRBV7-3 TGTGCCAGCAGCTTAACGGTCAGCACAGATACGCAGTATTTT CASSLTVSTDTQYF
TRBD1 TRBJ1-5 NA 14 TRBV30 TGTGCCTGGAGTGCAGGGGGTTCTTTTCAGCCCCAGCATTTT CAWSAGGSFQPQHF
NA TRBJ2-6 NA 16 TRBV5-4 TGTGCCAGCAGCTTGGGGCTTCTCTCTGGGGCCAACGTCCTGACTTTC CASSLGLLSGANVLTF
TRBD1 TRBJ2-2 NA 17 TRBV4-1 TGCGCCAGCAGCTTGCGCCCACAGGGGGCAGGGACCGGGGAGCTGTTTTTT CASSLRPQGAGTGELFF
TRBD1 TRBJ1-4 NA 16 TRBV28 TGTGCCAGCAGCCGACCGGACAGGGTATCTAATGAAAAACTGTTTTTT CASSRPDRVSNEKLFF
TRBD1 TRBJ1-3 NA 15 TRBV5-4 TGTGCCAGCAGCTCATTGACAGGGCCTGGAAACACCATATATTTT CASSSLTGPGNTIYF
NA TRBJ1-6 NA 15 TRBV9 TGTGCCAGCAGCCCCCAGATACAGATTAATTCACCCCTCCACTTT CASSPQIQINSPLHF
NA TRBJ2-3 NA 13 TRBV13 TGTGCCAGCAGCTTACCCCCCACAGATACGCAGTATTTT CASSLPPTDTQYF
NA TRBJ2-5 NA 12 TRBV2 TGTGCCAGCAGTGAAGAAACGGAGACCCAGTACTTC CASSEETETQYF
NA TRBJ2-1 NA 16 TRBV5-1 TGCGCCAGCAGCTTGAGGGCTTCGGATCTCGGATGGGAGCAGTTCTTC CASSLRASDLGWEQFF
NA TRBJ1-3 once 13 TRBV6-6 TGTGCCACCAAAATCCCCTCTGGAAACACCATATATTTT CATKIPSGNTIYF
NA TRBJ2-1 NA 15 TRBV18 TGTGCCAGCTCCAAACAGGGGGGGTCTTACAGTGAGCAGTTCTTC CASSKQGGSYSEQFF
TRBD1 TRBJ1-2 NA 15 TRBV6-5 TGTGCCAGCACCCGGGATCCGACAGGGAACTATGGCTACACCTTC CASTRDPTGNYGYTF
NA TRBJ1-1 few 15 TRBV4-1 TGCGCCAGCAGCCACCGGACATTCGAGGGGACTGAAGCTTTCTTT CASSHRTFEGTEAFF
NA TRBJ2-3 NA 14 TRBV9 TGTGCCAGCAGCGACCTTTCGTCCACAGATACGCAGTATTTT CASSDLSSTDTQYF
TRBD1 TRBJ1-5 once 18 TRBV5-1 TGCGCCAGCAGCCCGGGGACGGGACAGGGGGCGAGCAATCAGCCCCAGCATTTT CASSPGTGQGASNQPQHF
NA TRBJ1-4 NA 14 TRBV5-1 TGCGCCAGCAGCTTGGGAGGGACTAATGAAAAACTGTTTTTT CASSLGGTNEKLFF
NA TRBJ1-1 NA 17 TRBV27 TGTGCCAGCAGTTCAGCTATTTTAGACAGGCGAGGGGGTGAAGCTTTCTTT CASSSAILDRRGGEAFF
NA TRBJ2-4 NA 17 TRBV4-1 TGCGCCAGCAGCCAGGGGAGGTCATTCGGGGCCAAAAACATTCAGTACTTC CASSQGRSFGAKNIQYF
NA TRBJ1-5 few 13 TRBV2 TGTGCCAGCAAGAGGGATGGCAATCAGCCCCAGCATTTT CASKRDGNQPQHF
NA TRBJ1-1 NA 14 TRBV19 TGTGCCAGTAGTATATCTCGATCGGGCACTGAAGCTTTCTTT CASSISRSGTEAFF
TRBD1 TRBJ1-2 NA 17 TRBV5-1 TGCGCCAGCAGCCCCCGGACAGGGGGCGCGGGTAACTATGGCTACACCTTC CASSPRTGGAGNYGYTF
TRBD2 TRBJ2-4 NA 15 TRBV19 TGTGCCAGTAGTATCAGCGGGGCAAGCCAAAACATTCAGTACTTC CASSISGASQNIQYF
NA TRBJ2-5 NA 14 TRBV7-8 TGTGCCAGCGCTAGTACCAGGGGTCGAGAGACCCAGTACTTC CASASTRGRETQYF
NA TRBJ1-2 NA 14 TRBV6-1 TGTGCCAGCAGTGATGGGACCCCAGTTGGAGGCTACACCTTC CASSDGTPVGGYTF
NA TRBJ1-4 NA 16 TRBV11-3 TGTGCCAGCAGCTTAGGTGTGTGGGGGGCTGGAGAAAAACTGTTTTTT CASSLGVWGAGEKLFF
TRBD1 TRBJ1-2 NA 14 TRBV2 TGTGCCAGCAACCCGGACAGGAATTTCTATGGCTACACCTTC CASNPDRNFYGYTF
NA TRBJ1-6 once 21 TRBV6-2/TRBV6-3 TGTGCCAGCAGTTACTCGACGGCAGGGCATTCGTCTTCGATATATAATTCACCCCTCCACTTT CASSYSTAGHSSSIYNSPLHF
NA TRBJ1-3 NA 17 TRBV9 TGTGCCAGCAGCGTAGCTGACCTGCCCTTCTCTGGAAACACCATATATTTT CASSVADLPFSGNTIYF
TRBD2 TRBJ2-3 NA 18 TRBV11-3 TGTGCCAGCAGCTCCGGACTAGCGGGGGAGATTAGCACAGATACGCAGTATTTT CASSSGLAGEISTDTQYF
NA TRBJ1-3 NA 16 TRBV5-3 TGTGCCAGAAGCCTGGAGGACCGAAGAAATGGAAACACCATATATTTT CARSLEDRRNGNTIYF
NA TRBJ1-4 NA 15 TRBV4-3 TGCGCCAGCAGCCAAGATCAGGAATTTAATGAAAAACTGTTTTTT CASSQDQEFNEKLFF
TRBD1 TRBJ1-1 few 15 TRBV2 TGTGCCAGCAGTAAGGAGACAGGGATGAACACTGAAGCTTTCTTT CASSKETGMNTEAFF
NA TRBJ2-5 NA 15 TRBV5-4 TGTGCCAGCAGCTCAATCAGGGATGAGGGGGAGACCCAGTACTTC CASSSIRDEGETQYF
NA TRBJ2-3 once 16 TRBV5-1 TGCGCCAGCAGCCCGAGGGGGGCCGGTAGCGCAGATACGCAGTATTTT CASSPRGAGSADTQYF
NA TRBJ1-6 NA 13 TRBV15 TGTGCCACCCGGACAGATTATAATTCACCCCTCCACTTT CATRTDYNSPLHF
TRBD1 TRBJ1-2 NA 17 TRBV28 TGTGCCAGCTCAAGCCCGGTAGGGGGCGCGGGAGACTATGGCTACACCTTC CASSSPVGGAGDYGYTF
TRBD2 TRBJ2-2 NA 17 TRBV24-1 TGTGCCACCAGTGATCCGGGGACTAGCGGGAACACCGGGGAGCTGTTTTTT CATSDPGTSGNTGELFF
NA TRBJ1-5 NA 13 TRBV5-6 TGTGCCAGCAGCTTGAGGCCCAATCAGCCCCAGCATTTT CASSLRPNQPQHF
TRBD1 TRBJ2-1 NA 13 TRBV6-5 TGTGCCAGCAGCAGAGGGACAGAACGTCAGCAGTTCTTC CASSRGTERQQFF
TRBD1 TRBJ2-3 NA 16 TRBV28 TGTGCCAGCAGCCCCGGGACAGGGGTTGGCACAGATACGCAGTATTTT CASSPGTGVGTDTQYF
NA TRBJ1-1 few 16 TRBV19 TGTGCCAGTAGTATAGCCGGGGGCTCGATAGACACTGAAGCTTTCTTT CASSIAGGSIDTEAFF
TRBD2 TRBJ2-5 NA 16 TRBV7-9 TGTGCCAGCAGCTTAAGTTCTAGCGGGGGCCAAGAGACCCAGTACTTC CASSLSSSGGQETQYF
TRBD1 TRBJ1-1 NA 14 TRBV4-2 TGTGCCAGCAGCCCTACAGGGGGTAACACTGAAGCTTTCTTT CASSPTGGNTEAFF
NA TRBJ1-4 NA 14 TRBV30 TGTGCCTGGAAAAGGGGTAGAGCTAATGAAAAACTGTTTTTT CAWKRGRANEKLFF
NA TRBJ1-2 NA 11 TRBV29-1 TGCAGCGTCTCGGACGGCGGTGGCTACACCTTC CSVSDGGGYTF